What follows are 13 T cell receptor beta chains derived from one specimen sequenced in a study of control samples from healthy donors and cancer patients. Data came from immunoSEQ multiplex PCR; TCRdb stores just in-frame clones and leaves some out. The table lists 150,000 to 200,000 clones, over 85% of them singletons. The sequencing sample was made of blood. All receptors derive from a man aged 25-45 years in good health.

The chain is built from TRBV5-1 and TRBJ2-3; 9 nucleotides align to TRBD1. The CDR3 sequence is 14 residues long. After removal of 6 bases from V and 5 bases from J, the junction contained 7 bases not matched to a gene. From germline, CDR1 is SGHRS and CDR2 YFSETQ. CDR3 sequence (DNA): TGCGCCAGCACCTCACAGGGGGCGGGAGATACGCAGTATTTT. Its translation: CASTSQGAGDTQYF.

In this sample, this clone turned up once. The rearrangement uses TRBV24-1 and TRBJ2-1, with D possibly matching TRBD1 (6 bases). V shed 10 bases and J shed 1 base, with 10 bases lying between them. In germline, CDR1 is KGHDR, CDR2 SFDVKD. This CDR3 has 13 residues. DNA for the CDR3: TGTGCCACACAGGGATGGTCCTACAATGAGCAGTTCTTC. Its protein is CATQGWSYNEQFF.

The chain recombines TRBV5-6 with TRBJ2-1; 9 bases line up with TRBD2. There are 16 residues in the CDR3. J was trimmed by 8 bases and V by 0 bases; bases with no gene match: 9. Germline CDR1 reads SGHDT; CDR2 reads YYEEEE. The CDR3 nucleotides read TGTGCCAGCAGCTTGGAGGGACTAGCAATAAGGGATGAGCAGTTCTTC. Amino acid sequence: CASSLEGLAIRDEQFF.

The chain has TRBV7-9 and TRBJ2-3; D call uncertain. Germline CDR1 SEHNR, CDR2 FQNEAQ (reference sequence). Trimming shortened V by 6 bases and J by 0 bases, and 10 bases separated the two germline ends. The CDR3 covers 14 residues. The CDR3 protein is CASSMTGSTDTQYF. The CDR3 coding sequence is TGTGCCAGCAGTATGACGGGTAGCACAGATACGCAGTATTTT.

V is TRBV7-2 and J is TRBJ2-1; 11 bases are a match to TRBD2. The CDR3 sequence is 16 residues long. Germline V CDR1 and CDR2: SGHTA, FQGNSA. With V trimmed by 0 bases and J by 7 bases, 5 bases remained unmatched. The CDR3 nucleotides read TGTGCCAGCAGCTTAGCGGGCCTAGCGGGAGGAAATGAGCAGTTCTTC. This sequence encodes CASSLAGLAGGNEQFF.

The V and J genes are TRBV19 and TRBJ1-3; the match to TRBD1 covers 8 bases. The V segment lost 7 bases and the J segment 4 bases; nucleotides outside the gene matches: 9. The CDR3 loop spans 15 amino acids. Looked up from germline, CDR1 is LNHDA and CDR2 is SQIVND (reference sequence). The CDR3 reads CASIDGQGTGNTIYF. For the CDR3, the DNA is TGTGCCAGTATCGATGGACAGGGAACCGGAAACACCATATATTTT.

The chain joins TRBV6-5 to TRBJ2-5; D may be TRBD1 or TRBD2 (6 bases each). Trimming took 9 bases from V and 3 from J, leaving 17 bases between them. The germline V gene encodes CDR1 MNHEY and CDR2 SVGAGI. The CDR3 extends over 14 amino acids. The CDR3 region has the DNA TGTGCCAGTACCGAAGGAGGGGGGAAAGAGACCCAGTACTTC. This translates into CASTEGGGKETQYF.

The chain is built from TRBV24-1 and TRBJ2-3, with D unclear. The CDR3 has 14 amino acids. The V gene's germline CDR1 is KGHDR and CDR2 SFDVKD. The V end was cut by 3 bases, the J end by 1 base, with 7 bases between. This CDR3 reads CATSDRLGTDTQYF. DNA for the CDR3: TGTGCCACCAGTGATAGGTTAGGCACAGATACGCAGTATTTT.

This chain connects TRBV9 to TRBJ1-2, with a tentative D call TRBD1 (5 bases). The germline V gene encodes CDR1 SGDLS and CDR2 YYNGEE. V was shortened by 0 bases and J by 8 bases, with 17 bases between the two germline ends. The CDR3 has 15 amino acids. In nucleotides, the CDR3 is TGTGCCAGCAGCGTAGAGGGGATTCCGGCGAGCGGCTACACCTTC. Translated, it gives CASSVEGIPASGYTF.

The rearrangement joins TRBV6-5 to TRBJ2-5, with D perhaps matching TRBD1 or TRBD2 (6 bases each). The CDR3 spans 15 residues. CDR1 is MNHEY, CDR2 SVGAGI, per germline. Trimming left V 6 bases short and J 2 bases short, with 16 bases between. CDR3 amino acids: CASRLGEGGQETQYF. CDR3 coding DNA: TGTGCCAGCAGGCTGGGAGAGGGGGGACAAGAGACCCAGTACTTC.

CDR3 nucleotide sequence: TGCGCCAGCAGCTTAGGTTCCACTGGGGCCAACGTCCTGACTTTC. It codes for CASSLGSTGANVLTF. The chain recombines TRBV5-1 with TRBJ2-6; D gene ambiguous. The V gene's germline CDR1 is SGHRS and CDR2 YFSETQ. CDR3 size: 15 residues. The V and J ends lost 2 bases and 2 bases respectively, with 8 bases between them.

This clone was picked up one time. J is TRBJ2-4 and V is TRBV5-1; no clear D gene. CDR1 and CDR2 from the germline V gene are SGHRS and YFSETQ. The CDR3 loop spans 14 amino acids. Trimming stripped 4 bases from V and 15 bases from J, with 23 bases between. This CDR3 is CASSNTVGTQSPYF. The CDR3 nucleotides read TGCGCCAGCAGCAATACTGTCGGAACACAAAGCCCGTACTTC.

This clone came up once. The chain carries TRBV6-6 and TRBJ1-4, with 7 bases aligning to TRBD1. CDR1 is MNHNY and CDR2 is SVGAGI in the germline V gene (reference sequence). CDR3 size: 14 residues. V shed 6 bases, J shed 6 bases, and the junction held 7 bases outside the gene matches. In DNA form, the CDR3 reads TGTGCCAGCAGCCTACAGGGGTCGCATGAAAAACTGTTTTTT. It specifies CASSLQGSHEKLFF.